Listed here are 14 T cell receptor beta chains from one sample, sequenced in a study of CD8+CD57+ T cells in acquired aplastic anemia. Genomic DNA was employed as the template in profiling TCR beta VDJ and CDR3. MiXCR, applied by TCRdb to the reads, yields one record per CDR3 protein. This sample yields 75,000 to 100,000 distinct CDR3 sequences, of which around two thirds are seen a single time; less than 75% belongs to the top ten. Before being chosen for sequencing, patients had shown CD8+CD57+ cell expansion by flow cytometry. Sequencing used sorted CD4+, CD8+, or CD8+CD57+ T cells (not recorded which) from PBMCs. These receptors originate from a human donor with aplastic anemia.

This clonotype was seen a handful of times. The V call is TRBV7-2, the J call TRBJ2-7; 13 nucleotides line up with TRBD2. The junction had 3 bases not matched to a gene; V was cut back by 5 bases and J by 2 bases. Per the germline V gene, CDR1 is SGHTA and CDR2 is FQGNSA. CDR3 length equals 15 residues. CDR3: CASSPGTSGTYEQYF. The DNA of the CDR3 is TGTGCCAGCAGCCCCGGGACTAGCGGGACCTACGAGCAGTACTTC.

The chain is built from TRBV9 and TRBJ1-1, with no clear D. The germline V and J ends were trimmed by 0 bases and 6 bases, with 9 bases remaining between them. Germline V lookup: CDR1 SGDLS, CDR2 YYNGEE. The CDR3 is 13 amino acids. CDR3: CASSVAGIAEAFF. In nucleotides, the CDR3 is TGTGCCAGCAGCGTAGCGGGGATAGCTGAAGCTTTCTTT.

This clonotype was detected only a few times. This sequence joins TRBV20-1 and TRBJ1-2; 8 positions match TRBD1. Germline CDR1 and CDR2: DFQATT and SNEGSKA (reference sequence). The CDR3 sequence is 13 residues long. V was pared by 6 bases and J by 4 bases, with 7 bases of the junction left unmatched. The CDR3 here is CSAETQGGYGYTF. CDR3 nucleotides: TGCAGTGCCGAGACACAGGGGGGCTATGGCTACACCTTC.

The rearrangement uses TRBV2 and TRBJ2-5; 8 bases align to TRBD2. CDR3 length equals 14 residues. Germline CDR1 is SNHLY and CDR2 is FYNNEI. Losses at the gene ends were 7 bases for V and 1 base for J; bases not matched to a gene: 5. The CDR3 region is CASKSGLGQETQYF. The DNA of the CDR3 is TGTGCCAGCAAATCGGGACTAGGCCAAGAGACCCAGTACTTC.

The V call is TRBV20-1, the J call TRBJ2-7, with TRBD2 matching over 8 bases. The CDR3 spans 17 residues. With V trimmed by 0 bases and J by 0 bases, 10 bases remained unmatched. Germline V gene lookup returns CDR1 DFQATT and CDR2 SNEGSKA (reference sequence). This CDR3 reads CSARDLTSGRSSYEQYF. The CDR3 bases are TGCAGTGCTAGAGATCTAACTAGCGGAAGGAGCTCCTACGAGCAGTACTTC.

The genes are TRBV7-6 and TRBJ2-3, with D perhaps matching TRBD2 (5 bases). The CDR3 is made up of 12 amino acids. V was pared by 5 bases and J by 5 bases, with 8 bases between. In germline, CDR1 is SGHVS, CDR2 FNYEAQ. Written as DNA, the CDR3 is TGTGCCAGCAGCCGGCGGGTAGATACGCAGTATTTT. It translates to CASSRRVDTQYF.

This clonotype occurred a few times. The chain employs TRBV10-3 and TRBJ2-1; 7 bases fit TRBD1. V gave up 10 bases and J gave up 5 bases; unmatched junction bases: 8. Germline V CDR1 and CDR2: ENHRY, SYGVKD. The CDR3 totals 13 residues. The DNA of the CDR3 is TGTGCCAACGGACAGGAACCTAACAATGAGCAGTTCTTC. Its protein is CANGQEPNNEQFF.

V and J are TRBV15 and TRBJ2-1; D unresolved. This CDR3 has 15 amino acids. The germline CDR1 and CDR2 sequences are LNHNV and YYDKDF (reference sequence). V lost 0 bases and J lost 0, with 6 bases in between. DNA of the CDR3: TGTGCCACCAGCAGAGAGGATCGCTCCTACAATGAGCAGTTCTTC. It codes for CATSREDRSYNEQFF.

In this sample, this clonotype turned up once. The J gene is TRBJ2-7, the V gene TRBV24-1; TRBD1 matches at 9 bases. Germline V lookup: CDR1 KGHDR, CDR2 SFDVKD. The CDR3 runs to 15 residues. After removal of 5 bases from V and 3 bases from J, the junction contained 7 bases not matched to a gene. Written as DNA, the CDR3 is TGTGCCACCAGTGCTGAGGACAGGGGAATCTACGAGCAGTACTTC. This gives the protein CATSAEDRGIYEQYF.

This clonotype was seen ten or more times. The DNA of the CDR3 is TGTGCCAGCAGCTTGGGCAGCGTTACCTACGAGCAGTACTTC. Translation: CASSLGSVTYEQYF. V gene TRBV5-6 combines with J gene TRBJ2-7; D remains unclear. V was cut by 0 bases and J by 2 bases, with 9 bases left in between. The length of the CDR3 is 14 residues. Germline V gene lookup returns CDR1 SGHDT and CDR2 YYEEEE.

The gene calls are TRBV19 and TRBJ2-6, with D perhaps given as TRBD1 or TRBD2 (7 bases each). Germline CDR1 LNHDA, CDR2 SQIVND (reference sequence). Trimming stripped 5 bases from V and 12 bases from J, with 17 bases between. The CDR3 is made up of 14 amino acids. The CDR3 DNA reads TGTGCCAGTAGTGGCAGGGGGGGAGTCGGCGTCCTGACTTTC. Translation gives CASSGRGGVGVLTF. The full variable domain, completed using reference TRBV19 and TRBJ2-6, is DGGITQSPKYLFRKEGQNVTLSCEQNLNHDAMYWYRQDPGQGLRLIYYSQIVNDFQKGDIAEGYSVSREKKESFPLTVTSAQKNPTAFYLCASSGRGGVGVLTFGAGSRLTVL.

The V call is TRBV19, the J call TRBJ2-1; D could derive from TRBD1 or TRBD2 (7 bases each). Trimming removed 7 bases from V and 4 bases from J, with 17 bases in between. This CDR3 has 15 amino acids. In germline, CDR1 is LNHDA, CDR2 SQIVND (reference sequence). CDR3: CASTPGRGQYNEQFF. In DNA, the CDR3 is TGTGCCAGTACCCCAGGGAGGGGACAGTACAATGAGCAGTTCTTC.

This clonotype was counted between two and nine times. The chain carries TRBV10-1 and TRBJ2-5; TRBD1 might be the D (5 bases). V gave up 5 bases and J gave up 2 bases, with 9 bases separating them. The CDR3 is made up of 13 amino acids. The germline gives CDR1 WNHNN, CDR2 SYGVQD (reference sequence). The CDR3 region has the DNA TGCGCCAGCAGTCCAGGGCCTCAAGAGACCCAGTACTTC. Protein: CASSPGPQETQYF.

As for this clonotype: One end of the junction does not line up with germline, which may come from a read error. As DNA, the CDR3 is TGCGCCAGCAGCTTGCGGCGAGGCACAGATGCGCAGTATTTT. It encodes CASSLRRGTDAQYF. The chain combines TRBV5-1 with TRBJ2-3; the D is unclear. This CDR3 spans 14 amino acids. CDR1 is SGHRS and CDR2 is YFSETQ in the germline V gene. The variable domain in full, completed from reference TRBV5-1 and TRBJ2-3, reads KAGVTQTPRYLIKTRGQQVTLSCSPISGHRSVSWYQQTPGQGLQFLFEYFSETQRNKGNFPGRFSGRQFSNSRSEMNVSTLELGDSALYLCASSLRRGTDAQYFGPGTRLTVL.